This T cell receptor beta chain was captured by sequencing in a study of blood T cell repertoires in COVID-19. Sequencing used immunoSEQ multiplex PCR; TCRdb keeps in-frame clones, though not all of them. Of roughly 14,000 clones in the sample, roughly 80% were seen once. Germline V CDR1 and CDR2: MGHRA, YSYEKL. The CDR3 is 15 residues long. Trimming stripped 8 bases from V and 0 bases from J, with 14 bases between. Material: peripheral blood. This TCR came from a human donor in a cohort sampled during active COVID-19. This rearrangement joins TRBV4-1 to TRBJ2-1; tentatively, D is TRBD2 (6 bases). CDR3: CASRDSQSSYNEQFF. The CDR3, as DNA: TGCGCCAGCCGGGACTCCCAGAGCTCCTACAATGAGCAGTTCTTC.